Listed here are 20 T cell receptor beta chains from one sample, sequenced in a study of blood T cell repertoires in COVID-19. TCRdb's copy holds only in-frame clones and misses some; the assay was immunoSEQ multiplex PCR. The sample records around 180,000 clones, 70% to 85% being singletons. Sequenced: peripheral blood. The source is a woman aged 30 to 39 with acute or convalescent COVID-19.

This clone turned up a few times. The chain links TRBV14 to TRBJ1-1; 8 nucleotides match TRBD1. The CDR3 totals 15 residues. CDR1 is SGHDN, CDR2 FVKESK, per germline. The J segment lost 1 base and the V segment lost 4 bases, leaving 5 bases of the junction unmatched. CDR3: CASSLAGGRNTEAFF. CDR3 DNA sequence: TGTGCCAGCAGCCTAGCAGGGGGCAGGAACACTGAAGCTTTCTTT.

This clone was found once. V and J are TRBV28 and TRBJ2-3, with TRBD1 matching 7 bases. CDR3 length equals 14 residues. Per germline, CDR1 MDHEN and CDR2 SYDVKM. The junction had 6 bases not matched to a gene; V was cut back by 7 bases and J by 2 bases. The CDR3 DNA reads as TGTGCCAGCAACCGGGACAGCTTCACAGATACGCAGTATTTT. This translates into CASNRDSFTDTQYF.

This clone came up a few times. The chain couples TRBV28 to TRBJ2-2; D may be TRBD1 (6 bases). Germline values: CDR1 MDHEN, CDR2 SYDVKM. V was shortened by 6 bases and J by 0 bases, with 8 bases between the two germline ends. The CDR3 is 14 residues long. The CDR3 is CASSQGPNTGELFF. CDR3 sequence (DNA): TGTGCCAGCAGCCAGGGGCCGAACACCGGGGAGCTGTTTTTT.

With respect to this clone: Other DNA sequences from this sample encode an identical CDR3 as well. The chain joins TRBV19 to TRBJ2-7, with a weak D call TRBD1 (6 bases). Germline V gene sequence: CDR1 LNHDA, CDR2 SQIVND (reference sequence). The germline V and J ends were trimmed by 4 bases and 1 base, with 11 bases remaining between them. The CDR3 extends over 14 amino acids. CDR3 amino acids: CASSSPGHSYEQYF. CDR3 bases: TGTGCCAGTAGTAGCCCGGGACATTCCTACGAGCAGTACTTC. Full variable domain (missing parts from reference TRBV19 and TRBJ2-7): DGGITQSPKYLFRKEGQNVTLSCEQNLNHDAMYWYRQDPGQGLRLIYYSQIVNDFQKGDIAEGYSVSREKKESFPLTVTSAQKNPTAFYLCASSSPGHSYEQYFGPGTRLTVT.

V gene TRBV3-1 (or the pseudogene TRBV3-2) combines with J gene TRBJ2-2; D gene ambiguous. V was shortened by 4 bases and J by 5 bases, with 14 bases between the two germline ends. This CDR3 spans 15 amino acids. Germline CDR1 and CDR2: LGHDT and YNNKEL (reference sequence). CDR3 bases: TGTGCCAGCAGCCCTCTACGTCGGGTAACCGGGGAGCTGTTTTTT. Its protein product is CASSPLRRVTGELFF.

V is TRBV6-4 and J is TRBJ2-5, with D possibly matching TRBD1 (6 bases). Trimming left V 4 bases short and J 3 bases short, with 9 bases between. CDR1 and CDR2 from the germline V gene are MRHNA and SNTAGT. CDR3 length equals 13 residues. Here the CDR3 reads CASSAGAEETQYF. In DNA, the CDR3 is TGTGCCAGCAGTGCAGGGGCGGAAGAGACCCAGTACTTC.

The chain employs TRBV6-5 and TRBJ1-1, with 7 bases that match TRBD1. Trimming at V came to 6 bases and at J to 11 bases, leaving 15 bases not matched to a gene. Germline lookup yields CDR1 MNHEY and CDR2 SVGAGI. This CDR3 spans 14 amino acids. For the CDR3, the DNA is TGTGCCAGCAGCCGCCCCCTCACAGGGGAAGGGGCTTTCTTT. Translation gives CASSRPLTGEGAFF.

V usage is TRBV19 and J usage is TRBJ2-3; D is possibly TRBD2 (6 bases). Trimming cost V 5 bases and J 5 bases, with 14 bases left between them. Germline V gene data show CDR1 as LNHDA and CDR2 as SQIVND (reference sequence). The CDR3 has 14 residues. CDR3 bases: TGTGCCAGTAGTGCGGGGAGATTGAGAGATACGCAGTATTTT. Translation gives CASSAGRLRDTQYF.

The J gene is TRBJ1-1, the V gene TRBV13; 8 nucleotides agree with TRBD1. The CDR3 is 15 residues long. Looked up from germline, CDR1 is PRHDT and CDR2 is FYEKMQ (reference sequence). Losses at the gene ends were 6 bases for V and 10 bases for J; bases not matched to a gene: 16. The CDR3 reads CASRLHLTGDVGAFF. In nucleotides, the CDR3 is TGTGCCAGCAGACTTCATTTGACAGGGGATGTAGGAGCTTTCTTT.

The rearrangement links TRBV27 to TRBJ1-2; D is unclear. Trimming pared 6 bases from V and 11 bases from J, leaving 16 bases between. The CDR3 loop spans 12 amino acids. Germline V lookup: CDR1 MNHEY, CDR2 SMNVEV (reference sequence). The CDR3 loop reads CASSPSGSGYTF. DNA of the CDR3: TGTGCCAGCAGCCCCTCCGGGTCGGGGTACACCTTC.

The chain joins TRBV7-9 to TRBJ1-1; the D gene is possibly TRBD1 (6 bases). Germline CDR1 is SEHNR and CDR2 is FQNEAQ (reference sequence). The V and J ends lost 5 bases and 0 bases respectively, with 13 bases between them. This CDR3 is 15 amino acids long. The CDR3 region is CASSRRTAVNTEAFF. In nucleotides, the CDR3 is TGTGCCAGCAGCCGGCGGACAGCCGTGAACACTGAAGCTTTCTTT.

The CDR3 bases are TGTGCCAGCGCTGAATTCAGGGGGGAAAAACTGTTTTTT. Translating gives CASAEFRGEKLFF. This chain joins TRBV28 and TRBJ1-4; 7 positions agree with TRBD1. V lost 8 bases and J lost 8; bases outside the gene matches: 8. This CDR3 comprises 13 residues. Germline-derived CDR1 and CDR2 are MDHEN and SYDVKM.

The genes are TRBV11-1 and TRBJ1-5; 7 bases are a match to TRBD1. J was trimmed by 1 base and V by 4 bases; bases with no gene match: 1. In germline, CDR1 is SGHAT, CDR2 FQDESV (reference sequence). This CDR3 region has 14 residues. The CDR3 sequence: CASSSRGSNQPQHF. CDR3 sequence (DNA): TGTGCCAGCAGCTCCAGGGGGAGCAATCAGCCCCAGCATTTT.

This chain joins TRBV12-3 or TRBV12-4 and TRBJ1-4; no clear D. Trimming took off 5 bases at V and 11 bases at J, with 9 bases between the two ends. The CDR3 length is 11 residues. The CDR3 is CASSPFEKLFF. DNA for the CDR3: TGTGCCAGCAGTCCATTCGAGAAACTGTTTTTT.

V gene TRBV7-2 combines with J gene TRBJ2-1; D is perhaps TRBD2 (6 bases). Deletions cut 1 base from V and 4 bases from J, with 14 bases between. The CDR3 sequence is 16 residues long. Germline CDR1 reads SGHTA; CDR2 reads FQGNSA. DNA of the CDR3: TGTGCCAGCAGCTTAGTGGGCGGGACGTGGTACAATGAGCAGTTCTTC. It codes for CASSLVGGTWYNEQFF.

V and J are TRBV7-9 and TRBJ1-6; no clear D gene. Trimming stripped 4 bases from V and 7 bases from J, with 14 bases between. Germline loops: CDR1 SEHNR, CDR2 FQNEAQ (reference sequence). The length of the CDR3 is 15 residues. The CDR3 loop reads CASSSPGGPNSPLHF. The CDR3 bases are TGTGCCAGCAGCTCCCCGGGAGGGCCCAATTCACCCCTCCACTTT.

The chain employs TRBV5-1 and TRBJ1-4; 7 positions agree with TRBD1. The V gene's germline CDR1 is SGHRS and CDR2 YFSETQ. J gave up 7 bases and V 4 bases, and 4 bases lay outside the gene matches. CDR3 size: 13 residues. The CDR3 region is CASSQGGAEKLFF. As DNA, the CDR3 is TGCGCCAGCAGCCAAGGGGGCGCTGAAAAACTGTTTTTT.

The CDR3 DNA is TGTGCCAGCAGTGAAGGCGGGGCCCGAAATGAAAAACTGTTTTTT. Amino acids: CASSEGGARNEKLFF. The chain recombines TRBV2 with TRBJ1-4, with a tentative D call TRBD1 (5 bases). There are 15 residues in the CDR3. V was trimmed by 1 base and J by 5 bases, leaving 11 bases between them. The germline V gene encodes CDR1 SNHLY and CDR2 FYNNEI.

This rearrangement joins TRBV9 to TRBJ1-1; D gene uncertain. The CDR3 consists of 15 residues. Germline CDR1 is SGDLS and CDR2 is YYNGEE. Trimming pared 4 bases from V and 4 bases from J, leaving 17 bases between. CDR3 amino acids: CASSPRGQVGTEAFF. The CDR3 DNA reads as TGTGCCAGCAGCCCAAGAGGGCAGGTTGGCACTGAAGCTTTCTTT.

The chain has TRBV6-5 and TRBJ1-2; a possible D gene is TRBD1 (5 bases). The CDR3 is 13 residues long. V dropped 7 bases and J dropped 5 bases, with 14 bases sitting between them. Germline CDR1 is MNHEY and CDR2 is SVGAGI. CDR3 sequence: CASTMGPWYGYTF. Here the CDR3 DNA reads TGTGCCAGCACCATGGGGCCATGGTATGGCTACACCTTC.